A single sample is the source of the 30 T cell receptor beta chains below, sequenced in a study of T cells after yellow fever vaccination. TCRdb re-called the 5' RACE reads through MiXCR, storing one row per CDR3 protein. The data show more than 300,000 distinct CDR3 sequences, with approximately 7% seen just once and 18% held by the top ten. The sample here was PBMCs, taken about 49 days after the first yellow fever vaccination. The receptors stem from a man between 18 and 29 years old who received the YFV17D yellow fever vaccine.

This clonotype was recorded a few times. V usage is TRBV11-2 and J usage is TRBJ2-5; the D gene is possibly TRBD1 (6 bases). The V and J ends lost 0 bases and 2 bases respectively, with 13 bases between them. This CDR3 has 16 amino acids. Germline lookup yields CDR1 SGHAT and CDR2 FQNNGV. The CDR3 is CASSLETGRWQETQYF. The CDR3 coding sequence is TGTGCCAGCAGCTTAGAGACAGGCCGTTGGCAAGAGACCCAGTACTTC.

The genes are TRBV12-3 or TRBV12-4 and TRBJ2-1; 8 bases are shared with TRBD2. Germline trimming cut 5 bases from V and 4 bases from J; bases unmatched to any gene: 7. The CDR3 consists of 15 residues. The CDR3 loop is CASSRITGGYNEQFF. CDR3 DNA: TGTGCCAGCAGTCGTATTACGGGGGGGTACAATGAGCAGTTCTTC.

This clonotype was observed a few times. Written as DNA, the CDR3 is TGTGCCAGCAGCTTAATAGGACAGCCCACAGATACGCAGTATTTT. This translates into CASSLIGQPTDTQYF. The chain links TRBV7-2 to TRBJ2-3; D is possibly TRBD1 (6 bases). The CDR3 spans 15 residues. From germline, CDR1 is SGHTA and CDR2 FQGNSA. V was pared by 2 bases and J by 2 bases, with 11 bases between.

V is TRBV19 and J is TRBJ1-1; TRBD1 agrees at 8 bases. CDR1 and CDR2 from the germline V gene are LNHDA and SQIVND (reference sequence). The ends lost 5 bases at V and 4 bases at J; junction bases unmatched: 9. This CDR3 has 15 amino acids. CDR3 amino acids: CASSPTTGGATEAFF. CDR3 sequence (DNA): TGTGCCAGTAGTCCTACAACAGGGGGTGCCACTGAAGCTTTCTTT.

The CDR3 DNA sequence: TGCAGTGCTAGAGTTTGGGAAGAGACCCAGTACTTC. This encodes CSARVWEETQYF. V is TRBV20-1 and J is TRBJ2-5; D ambiguous. Trimming pared 1 base from V and 3 bases from J, leaving 6 bases between. Germline V gives CDR1 DFQATT, CDR2 SNEGSKA (reference sequence). This CDR3 is 12 amino acids long.

This chain uses TRBV6-1 with TRBJ2-6; perhaps TRBD1 as D (5 bases). This CDR3 is built from 15 residues. CDR1 and CDR2 from the germline V gene are MNHNS and SASEGT. The ends were cut back, 4 bases at V and 0 bases at J, with 7 bases in the middle. This CDR3 is CASSGQRSGANVLTF. DNA of the CDR3: TGTGCCAGCAGTGGACAGCGCTCTGGGGCCAACGTCCTGACTTTC.

This clonotype was recorded a few times. J is TRBJ1-1 and V is TRBV6-1; D gene unclear. V lost 6 bases and J lost 3, with 11 bases in between. CDR3 length: 13 residues. The germline V gene has CDR1 MNHNS and CDR2 SASEGT. CDR3 sequence reads: CASSPDDYTEAFF. The CDR3 DNA follows: TGTGCCAGCAGCCCAGATGATTACACTGAAGCTTTCTTT.

The chain recombines TRBV27 with TRBJ1-2; no reliable D call. V was cut by 8 bases and J by 7 bases, with 17 bases left in between. The CDR3 runs to 13 residues. Germline CDR1 MNHEY, CDR2 SMNVEV (reference sequence). The DNA of the CDR3 is TGTGCCAGCGGATATCCGCGGGAGGCTGGCTACACCTTC. Translating gives CASGYPREAGYTF.

This clonotype was counted at least ten times. The CDR3 DNA is TGTGCCAGCACCCCTGGCGGGGGGACCTACGAGCAGTACTTC. Translation: CASTPGGGTYEQYF. The chain employs TRBV11-2 and TRBJ2-7, with 8 bases fitting TRBD2. V gave up 7 bases and J gave up 2 bases; unmatched junction bases: 7. CDR1 SGHAT and CDR2 FQNNGV come from the germline V gene. The length of the CDR3 is 14 residues.

In this sample, this clonotype turned up a few times. The chain is built from TRBV15 and TRBJ2-7, with D tentatively TRBD2 (5 bases). The V and J ends lost 5 bases and 6 bases respectively, with 20 bases between them. Germline V gene sequence: CDR1 LNHNV, CDR2 YYDKDF (reference sequence). The CDR3 sequence is 15 residues long. Written as DNA, the CDR3 is TGTGCCACCAGCCTCAGAGGACTCGGAAAGGGCGAGCAGTACGTC. Translated: CATSLRGLGKGEQYV.

This clonotype has only one observation. At one of its ends the junction is not consistent with the germline gene, which may arise from a read error. The V and J genes are TRBV6-2 or TRBV6-3 and TRBJ2-5; D is possibly TRBD1 (6 bases). Germline V CDR1 and CDR2: MNHEY, SVGEGT. The length of the CDR3 is 14 residues. CDR3: CASSHSGTPETQYF. The DNA for the CDR3 is TGTGCCAGCAGTCACTCGGGGACACCAGAGACCCAGTACTTC.

This clonotype was recorded many times. This chain uses TRBV7-9 with TRBJ1-1; D unresolved. The CDR3 spans 13 residues. V lost 5 bases and J lost 2, with 9 bases in between. Germline assignment: CDR1 SEHNR and CDR2 FQNEAQ (reference sequence). CDR3 DNA sequence: TGTGCCAGCAGCCCCCCGGTCAACACTGAAGCTTTCTTT. Its protein is CASSPPVNTEAFF.

This clonotype appeared a few times. This sequence joins TRBV20-1 and TRBJ2-7; 7 bases align to TRBD1. Germline CDR1 reads DFQATT; CDR2 reads SNEGSKA (reference sequence). The CDR3 has 14 residues. After removal of 2 bases from V and 5 bases from J, the junction contained 9 bases not matched to a gene. CDR3 residues: CSARLPGGWDEQYF. For the CDR3, the DNA is TGCAGTGCTAGATTGCCAGGGGGATGGGACGAGCAGTACTTC.

V usage is TRBV10-3 and J usage is TRBJ2-1; D call uncertain. The V gene's germline CDR1 is ENHRY and CDR2 SYGVKD. The V end lost 0 bases, the J end lost 9 bases, and 12 bases lay between the germline ends. The CDR3 contains 14 residues. Written as DNA, the CDR3 is TGTGCCATCAGTGAGTCGAAGGTTGGTTTTGAGCAGTTCTTC. Its translation: CAISESKVGFEQFF.

This clonotype was counted ten times or more. The gene calls are TRBV5-1 and TRBJ2-1; 8 nucleotides match TRBD2. The germline V gene has CDR1 SGHRS and CDR2 YFSETQ. V was clipped by 1 base and J by 3 bases; unmatched bases: 6. The CDR3 covers 16 residues. DNA for the CDR3: TGCGCCAGCAGCTTGATGGGTAGCGGGGTCTACAATGAGCAGTTCTTC. It codes for CASSLMGSGVYNEQFF.

This clonotype was observed a few times. The chain carries TRBV28 and TRBJ1-2; D might be TRBD1 (5 bases). The V and J ends lost 5 bases and 5 bases respectively, with 15 bases between them. Looked up from germline, CDR1 is MDHEN and CDR2 is SYDVKM. The CDR3 is made up of 14 amino acids. CDR3 sequence (DNA): TGTGCCAGCAGTATATTGGGGGGAACTTATGGCTACACCTTC. Residues: CASSILGGTYGYTF.

This chain connects TRBV9 to TRBJ1-2; D not resolved. Trimming cost V 2 bases and J 4 bases, with 12 bases left between them. This CDR3 is 14 amino acids long. Germline V gene data show CDR1 as SGDLS and CDR2 as YYNGEE. This CDR3 reads CASSVREFGYGYTF. CDR3 bases: TGTGCCAGCAGCGTCCGTGAGTTCGGCTATGGCTACACCTTC.

The V and J genes are TRBV7-8 and TRBJ2-2; D uncertain. The germline V gene has CDR1 SGHVS and CDR2 FQNEAQ. V lost 0 bases to trimming and J lost 2 bases, with 7 bases between them. This CDR3 contains 15 residues. The chain's CDR3 is CASSLALANTGELFF. The CDR3 DNA reads TGTGCCAGCAGCTTAGCACTGGCCAACACCGGGGAGCTGTTTTTT.

This clonotype has a count of ten or more. The chain links TRBV5-4 to TRBJ2-7; 9 positions agree with TRBD1. V shed 4 bases, J shed 5 bases, and the junction held 4 bases outside the gene matches. The CDR3 extends over 13 amino acids. Per the germline V gene, CDR1 is SGHNT and CDR2 is YYREEE (reference sequence). As DNA, the CDR3 is TGTGCCAGCAGCAAACAGGGGGCGGACGAGCAGTACGTC. It specifies CASSKQGADEQYV.

This clonotype was counted between two and nine times. The chain is built from TRBV9 and TRBJ2-3; 10 bases are a match to TRBD2. V lost 0 bases to trimming and J lost 6 bases; unmatched junction nucleotides: 19. The CDR3 consists of 20 residues. Germline V gene lookup returns CDR1 SGDLS and CDR2 YYNGEE. The chain's CDR3 is CASSVGRLSSGGPGSDTQYF. CDR3 DNA sequence: TGTGCCAGCAGCGTAGGAAGGCTGTCTAGCGGGGGCCCAGGATCCGATACGCAGTATTTT.

This clonotype was seen many times. V gene TRBV19 combines with J gene TRBJ2-1, with D possibly being TRBD1 (5 bases). Trimming shortened V by 2 bases and J by 6 bases, and 5 bases separated the two germline ends. The CDR3 runs to 12 residues. Germline V CDR1 and CDR2: LNHDA, SQIVND (reference sequence). The CDR3: CASSIQGNEQFF. In nucleotides, the CDR3 is TGTGCCAGTAGTATACAGGGCAATGAGCAGTTCTTC. Complete variable domain (other parts from reference TRBV19 and TRBJ2-1): DGGITQSPKYLFRKEGQNVTLSCEQNLNHDAMYWYRQDPGQGLRLIYYSQIVNDFQKGDIAEGYSVSREKKESFPLTVTSAQKNPTAFYLCASSIQGNEQFFGPGTRLTVL.

This clonotype was recorded a few times. The chain recombines TRBV24-1 with TRBJ2-5; TRBD1 is a possible D gene (6 bases). V lost 0 bases to trimming and J lost 3 bases, with 10 bases between them. The CDR3 sequence is 15 residues long. The V gene's germline CDR1 is KGHDR and CDR2 SFDVKD. CDR3 residues: CATSDLPGAKETQYF. In nucleotides, the CDR3 is TGTGCCACCAGTGATTTGCCAGGGGCGAAAGAGACCCAGTACTTC.

The sample holds a few counts of this clonotype. The genes are TRBV12-3 or TRBV12-4 and TRBJ2-3; D not certain. This CDR3 region has 12 residues. The V end lost 6 bases, the J end lost 4 bases, and 8 bases lay between the germline ends. The CDR3 DNA reads TGTGCCAGCAGAAAGACGGCAGATACGCAGTATTTT. This encodes CASRKTADTQYF.

The chain combines TRBV20-1 with TRBJ2-2; D gene unclear. The CDR3 sequence is 14 residues long. With 1 base removed from V and 6 bases from J, the gap between germline ends came to 12 bases. CDR1 is DFQATT and CDR2 is SNEGSKA in the germline V gene (reference sequence). CDR3 sequence reads: CSARVWHNPGELFF. CDR3 in DNA: TGCAGTGCTAGAGTGTGGCACAACCCCGGGGAGCTGTTTTTT.

At least ten counts were recorded for this clonotype. J is TRBJ2-3 and V is TRBV20-1; TRBD2 might be the D (5 bases). Per germline, CDR1 DFQATT and CDR2 SNEGSKA (reference sequence). V was shortened by 5 bases and J by 0 bases, with 12 bases between the two germline ends. This CDR3 has 14 residues. The CDR3 loop reads CSAPLEDSTDTQYF. The CDR3 bases are TGCAGTGCTCCTCTGGAGGACAGCACAGATACGCAGTATTTT.

There are a few counts of this clonotype. This sequence joins TRBV6-1 and TRBJ1-1, with 7 bases fitting TRBD1. This CDR3 has 13 amino acids. In germline, CDR1 is MNHNS, CDR2 SASEGT. J lost 1 base, V lost 9 bases, and 5 bases had no gene match. The CDR3, as DNA: TGTGCCAGTCACAGGGGAAAGAACACTGAAGCTTTCTTT. Residues: CASHRGKNTEAFF.

Notes on this clonotype: A junction boundary mismatches the germline segment, possibly from a read error. The DNA of the CDR3 is TGCGCCGGCAGCTTGGCACAGGCCCTGGACACCTATGGCTACACCTTC. Translating gives CAGSLAQALDTYGYTF. The chain employs TRBV5-1 and TRBJ1-2; a possible D gene is TRBD1 (5 bases). Germline V CDR1 and CDR2: SGHRS, YFSETQ. CDR3 length: 16 residues.

V is TRBV6-5 and J is TRBJ1-5; possible D gene TRBD1, 5 bases. V dropped 4 bases and J dropped 7 bases, with 17 bases sitting between them. The CDR3 contains 15 residues. Germline CDR1 reads MNHEY; CDR2 reads SVGAGI. The CDR3 loop is CASSSIPGNGQPQHF. CDR3 nucleotide sequence: TGTGCCAGCAGTTCCATCCCAGGGAATGGCCAGCCCCAGCATTTT.

This clonotype was observed a handful of times. The chain joins TRBV18 to TRBJ2-1; D perhaps matches TRBD2 (6 bases). Germline V gene lookup returns CDR1 KGHSH and CDR2 LQKENI. V lost 0 bases and J 7 bases, leaving 13 bases between the germline ends. The CDR3 has 15 amino acids. This chain's CDR3 is CASSPPASVVNEQFF. The CDR3 DNA follows: TGTGCCAGCTCACCACCGGCTAGCGTTGTGAATGAGCAGTTCTTC.

This clonotype has just a few counts. The chain couples TRBV9 to TRBJ2-2; 11 bases are shared with TRBD1. V gave up 3 bases and J gave up 0 bases; unmatched junction bases: 7. CDR3 length: 18 amino acids. CDR1 and CDR2 from the germline V gene are SGDLS and YYNGEE. CDR3 amino acids: CASSGRTGGAPNTGELFF. CDR3 DNA sequence: TGTGCCAGCAGCGGCCGGACAGGGGGCGCCCCGAACACCGGGGAGCTGTTTTTT.